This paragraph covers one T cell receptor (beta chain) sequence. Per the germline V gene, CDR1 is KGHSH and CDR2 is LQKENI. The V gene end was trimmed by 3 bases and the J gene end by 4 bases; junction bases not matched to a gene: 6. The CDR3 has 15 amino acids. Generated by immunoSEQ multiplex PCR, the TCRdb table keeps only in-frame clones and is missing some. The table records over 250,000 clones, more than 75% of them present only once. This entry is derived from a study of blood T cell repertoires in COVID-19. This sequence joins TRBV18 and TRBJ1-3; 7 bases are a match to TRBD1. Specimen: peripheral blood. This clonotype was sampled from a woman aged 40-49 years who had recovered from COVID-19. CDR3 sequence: CASSPQQGSGNTIYF. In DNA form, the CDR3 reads TGTGCCAGCTCACCCCAACAGGGGTCGGGAAACACCATATATTTT.